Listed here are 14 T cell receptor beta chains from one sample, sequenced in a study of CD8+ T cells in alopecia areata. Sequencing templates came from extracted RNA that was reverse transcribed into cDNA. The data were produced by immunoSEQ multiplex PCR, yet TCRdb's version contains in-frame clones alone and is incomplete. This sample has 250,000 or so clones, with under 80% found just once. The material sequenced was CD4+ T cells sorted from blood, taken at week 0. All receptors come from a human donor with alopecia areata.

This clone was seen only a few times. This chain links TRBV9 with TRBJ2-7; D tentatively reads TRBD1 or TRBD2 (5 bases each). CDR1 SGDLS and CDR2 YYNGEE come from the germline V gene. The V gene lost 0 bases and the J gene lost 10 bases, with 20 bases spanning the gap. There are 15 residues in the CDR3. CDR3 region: CASSVGGQGDVYQYF. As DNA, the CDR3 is TGTGCCAGCAGCGTAGGAGGGCAGGGAGATGTGTACCAGTACTTC.

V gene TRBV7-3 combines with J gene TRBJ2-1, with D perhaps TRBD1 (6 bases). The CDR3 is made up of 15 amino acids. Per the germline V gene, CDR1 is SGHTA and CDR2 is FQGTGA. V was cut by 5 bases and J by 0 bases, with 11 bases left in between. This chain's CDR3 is CASSPGQLSYNEQFF. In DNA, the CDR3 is TGTGCCAGCAGCCCGGGACAACTCTCCTACAATGAGCAGTTCTTC.

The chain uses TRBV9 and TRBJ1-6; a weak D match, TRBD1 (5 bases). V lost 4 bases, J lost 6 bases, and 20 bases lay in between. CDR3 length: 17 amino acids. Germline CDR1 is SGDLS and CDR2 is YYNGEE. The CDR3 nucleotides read TGTGCCAGCAGCCCAGACGGGACCCACGGCGCTAATTCACCCCTCCACTTT. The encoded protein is CASSPDGTHGANSPLHF.

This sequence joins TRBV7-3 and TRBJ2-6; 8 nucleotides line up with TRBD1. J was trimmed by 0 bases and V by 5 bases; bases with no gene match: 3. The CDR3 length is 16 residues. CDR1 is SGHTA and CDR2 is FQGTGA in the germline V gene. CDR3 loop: CASSRDRNSGANVLTF. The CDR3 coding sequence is TGTGCCAGCAGCCGGGACAGGAACTCTGGGGCCAACGTCCTGACTTTC.

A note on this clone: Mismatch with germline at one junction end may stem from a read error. The CDR3 is CASLQGGQPQHF. In DNA, the CDR3 is TGCGCCAGTCTACAGGGAGGACAGCCCCAGCATTTT. The J gene is TRBJ1-5, the V gene TRBV6-1; possibly TRBD1 for D (6 bases). The germline gives CDR1 MNHNS, CDR2 SASEGT. The CDR3 length is 12 residues.

This chain's CDR3 is CSVEGPQQIYNEQFF. CDR3 bases: TGCAGCGTTGAAGGTCCGCAGCAGATCTACAATGAGCAGTTCTTC. The rearrangement joins TRBV29-1 to TRBJ2-1; D gene unclear. Trimming stripped 1 base from V and 3 bases from J, with 13 bases between. Germline lookup yields CDR1 SQVTM and CDR2 ANQGSEA. The CDR3 loop spans 15 amino acids.

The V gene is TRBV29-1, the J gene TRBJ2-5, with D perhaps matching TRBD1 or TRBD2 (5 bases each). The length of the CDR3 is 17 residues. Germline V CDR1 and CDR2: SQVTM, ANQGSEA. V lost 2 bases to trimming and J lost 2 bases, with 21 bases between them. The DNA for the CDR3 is TGCAGCGTTGAAATTTACCGGGACCTCTCGGGGCAAGAGACCCAGTACTTC. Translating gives CSVEIYRDLSGQETQYF.

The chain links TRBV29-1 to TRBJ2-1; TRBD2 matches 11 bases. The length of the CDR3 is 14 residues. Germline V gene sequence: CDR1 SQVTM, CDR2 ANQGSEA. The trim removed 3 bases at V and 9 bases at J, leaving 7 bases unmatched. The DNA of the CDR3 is TGCAGCGTTGAGGGACTAGCGGTCCTAAGTGAGCAGTTCTTC. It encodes CSVEGLAVLSEQFF.

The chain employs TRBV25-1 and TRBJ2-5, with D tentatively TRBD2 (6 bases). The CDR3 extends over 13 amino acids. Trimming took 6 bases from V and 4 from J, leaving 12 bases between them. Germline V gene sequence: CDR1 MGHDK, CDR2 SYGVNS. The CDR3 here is CASSEAGLETQYF. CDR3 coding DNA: TGTGCCAGCAGCGAGGCGGGGTTAGAGACCCAGTACTTC.

CDR3 coding DNA: TGTGCCAGCAGCTTCGGGCAGGAAACTAACTATGGCTACACCTTC. Translated: CASSFGQETNYGYTF. The rearrangement joins TRBV5-6 to TRBJ1-2; D not resolved. Germline assignment: CDR1 SGHDT and CDR2 YYEEEE. Trimming took 2 bases from V and 0 from J, leaving 11 bases between them. This CDR3 has 15 residues.

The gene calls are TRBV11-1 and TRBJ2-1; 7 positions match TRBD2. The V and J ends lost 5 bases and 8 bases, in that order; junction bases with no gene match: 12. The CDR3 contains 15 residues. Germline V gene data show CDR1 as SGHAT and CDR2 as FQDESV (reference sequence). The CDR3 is CASSAQPSGVDEQFF. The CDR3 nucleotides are TGTGCCAGCAGCGCCCAACCTAGCGGCGTGGATGAGCAGTTCTTC.

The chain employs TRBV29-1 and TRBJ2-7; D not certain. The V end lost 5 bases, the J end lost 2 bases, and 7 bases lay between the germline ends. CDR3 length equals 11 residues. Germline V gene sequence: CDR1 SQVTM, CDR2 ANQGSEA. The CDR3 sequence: CSVRAAYEQYF. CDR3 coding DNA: TGCAGCGTTAGGGCAGCCTACGAGCAGTACTTC.

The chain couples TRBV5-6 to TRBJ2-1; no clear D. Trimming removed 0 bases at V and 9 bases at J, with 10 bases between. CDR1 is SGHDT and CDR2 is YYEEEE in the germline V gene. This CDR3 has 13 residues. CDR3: CASSLDLGIEQFF. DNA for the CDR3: TGTGCCAGCAGCTTGGATTTGGGGATTGAGCAGTTCTTC.

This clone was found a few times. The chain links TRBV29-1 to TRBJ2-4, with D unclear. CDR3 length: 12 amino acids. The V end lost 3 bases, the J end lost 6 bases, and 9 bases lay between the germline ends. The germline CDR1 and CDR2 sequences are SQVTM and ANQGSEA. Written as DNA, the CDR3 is TGCAGCGTTGAGTGGATCGGAAACATTCAGTACTTC. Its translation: CSVEWIGNIQYF.